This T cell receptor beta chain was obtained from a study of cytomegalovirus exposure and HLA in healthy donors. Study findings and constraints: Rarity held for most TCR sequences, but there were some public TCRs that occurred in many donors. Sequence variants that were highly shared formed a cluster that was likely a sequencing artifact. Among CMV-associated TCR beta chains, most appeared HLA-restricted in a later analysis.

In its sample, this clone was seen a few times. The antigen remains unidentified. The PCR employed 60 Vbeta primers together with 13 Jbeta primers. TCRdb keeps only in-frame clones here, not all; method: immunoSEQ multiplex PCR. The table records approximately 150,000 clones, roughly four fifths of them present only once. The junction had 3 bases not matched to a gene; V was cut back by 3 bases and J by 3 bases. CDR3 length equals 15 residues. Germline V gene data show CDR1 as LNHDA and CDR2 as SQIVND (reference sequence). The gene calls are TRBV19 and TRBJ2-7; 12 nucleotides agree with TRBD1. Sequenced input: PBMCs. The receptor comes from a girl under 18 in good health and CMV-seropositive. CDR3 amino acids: CASSMGTGGFYEQYF. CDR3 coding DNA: TGTGCCAGTAGTATGGGGACAGGGGGCTTCTACGAGCAGTACTTC.